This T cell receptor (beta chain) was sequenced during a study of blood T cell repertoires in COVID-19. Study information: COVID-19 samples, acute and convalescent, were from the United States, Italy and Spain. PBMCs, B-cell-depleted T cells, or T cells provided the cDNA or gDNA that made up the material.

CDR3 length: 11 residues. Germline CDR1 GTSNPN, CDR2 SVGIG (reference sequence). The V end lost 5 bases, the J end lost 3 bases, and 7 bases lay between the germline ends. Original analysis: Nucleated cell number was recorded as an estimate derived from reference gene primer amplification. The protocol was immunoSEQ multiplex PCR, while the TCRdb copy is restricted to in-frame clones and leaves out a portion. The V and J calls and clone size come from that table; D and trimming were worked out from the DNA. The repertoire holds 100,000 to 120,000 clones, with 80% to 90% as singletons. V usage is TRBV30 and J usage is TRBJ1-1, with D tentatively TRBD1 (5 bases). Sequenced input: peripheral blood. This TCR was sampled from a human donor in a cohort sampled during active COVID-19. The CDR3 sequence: CAWGGYTEAFF. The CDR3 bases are TGTGCCTGGGGGGGGTACACTGAAGCTTTCTTT.